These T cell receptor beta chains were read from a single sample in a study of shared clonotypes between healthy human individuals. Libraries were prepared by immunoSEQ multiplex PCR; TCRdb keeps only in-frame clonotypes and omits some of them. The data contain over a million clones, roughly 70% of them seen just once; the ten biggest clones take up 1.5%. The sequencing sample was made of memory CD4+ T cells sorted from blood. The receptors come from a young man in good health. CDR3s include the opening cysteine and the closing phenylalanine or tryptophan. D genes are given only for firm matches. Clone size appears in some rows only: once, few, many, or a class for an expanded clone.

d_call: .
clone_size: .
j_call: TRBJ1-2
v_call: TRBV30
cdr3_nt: TGTGCCTGGAGGACCCGCCGGGACACCTATAACTATGGCTACACCTTC
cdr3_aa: CAWRTRRDTYNYGYTF

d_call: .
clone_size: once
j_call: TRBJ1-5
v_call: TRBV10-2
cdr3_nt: TGCGCCAGCAGTGAGTCAAAGTATCAGGGCAATCAGCCCCAGCATTTT
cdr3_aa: CASSESKYQGNQPQHF

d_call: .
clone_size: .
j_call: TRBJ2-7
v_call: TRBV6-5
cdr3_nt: TGTGCCACCTCCAGACCCGACTCCAAATCGTACGAGCAGTACTTC
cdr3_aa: CATSRPDSKSYEQYF

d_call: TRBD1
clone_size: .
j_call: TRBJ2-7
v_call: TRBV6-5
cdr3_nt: TGTGCCAGCCAGGGGGAGTACGAGCAGTACTTC
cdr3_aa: CASQGEYEQYF

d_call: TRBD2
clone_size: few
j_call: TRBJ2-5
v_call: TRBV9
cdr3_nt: TGTGCCAGGAAAGATAGCGGGAGGGTCTCCCAAGAGACCCAGTACTTC
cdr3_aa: CARKDSGRVSQETQYF

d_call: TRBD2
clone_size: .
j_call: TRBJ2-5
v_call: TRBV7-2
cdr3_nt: TGTGCCAGCAGTACCGGGACTAGCGGAGAAGGGTGGGGAGAGACCCAGTACTTC
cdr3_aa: CASSTGTSGEGWGETQYF

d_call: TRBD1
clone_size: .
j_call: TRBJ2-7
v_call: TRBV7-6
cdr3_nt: TGTGCCAGCAGCCCGTGGGGGACAGGGGACTACGAGCAGTACTTC
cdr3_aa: CASSPWGTGDYEQYF

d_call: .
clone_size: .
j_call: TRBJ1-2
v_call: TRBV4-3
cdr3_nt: TGCGCCAGCAGCCAAGAGTGGGGGGACTATGGCTACACCTTC
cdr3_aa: CASSQEWGDYGYTF

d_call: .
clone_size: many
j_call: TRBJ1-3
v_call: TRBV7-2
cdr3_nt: TGTGCCAGCAGCTTAGCAAGCGGGGGTTTCTCTGGAAACACCATATATTTT
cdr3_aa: CASSLASGGFSGNTIYF

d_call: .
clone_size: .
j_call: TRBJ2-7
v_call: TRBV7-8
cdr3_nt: TGTGCCAGCAGCCGCGGGGCAGGAGAGATGAGTGAGCAGTACTTC
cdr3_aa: CASSRGAGEMSEQYF

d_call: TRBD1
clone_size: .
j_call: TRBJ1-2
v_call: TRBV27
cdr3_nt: TGTGCCAGCAGTTTACAGGGGGCTGACTATGGCTACACCTTC
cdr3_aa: CASSLQGADYGYTF

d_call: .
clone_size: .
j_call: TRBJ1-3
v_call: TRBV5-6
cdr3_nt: TGTGCCAGCAGCCAAAGGTCGCCATCGCCTGGAAACACCATATATTTT
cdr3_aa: CASSQRSPSPGNTIYF

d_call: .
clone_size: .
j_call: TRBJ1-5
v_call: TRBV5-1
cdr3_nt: TGCGCCAGCAGCTTCGGGGGCTATAGCAATCAGCCCCAGCATTTT
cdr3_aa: CASSFGGYSNQPQHF

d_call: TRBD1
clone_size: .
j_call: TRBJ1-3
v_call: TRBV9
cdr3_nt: TGTGCCAGCAGCGTTACGGGGACAGCTGGAAACACCATATATTTT
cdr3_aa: CASSVTGTAGNTIYF

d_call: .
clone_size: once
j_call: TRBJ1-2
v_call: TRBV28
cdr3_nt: TGTGCCAGCAGTTTTAACGGCTTGGAGAACTATGGCTACACCTTC
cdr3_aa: CASSFNGLENYGYTF

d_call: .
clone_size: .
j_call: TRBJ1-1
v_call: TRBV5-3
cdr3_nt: TGTGCCAGCAGCTTGGCCTTGGGGAACACTGAAGCTTTCTTT
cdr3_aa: CASSLALGNTEAFF

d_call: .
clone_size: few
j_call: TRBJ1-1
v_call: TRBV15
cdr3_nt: TGTGCCACCAGCAGAGGGTACACTGAAGCTTTCTTT
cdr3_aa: CATSRGYTEAFF

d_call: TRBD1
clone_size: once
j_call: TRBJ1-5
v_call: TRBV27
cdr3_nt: TGTGCCAACTACAGGGGTTTGAACTTTGAAGACAATCAGCCCCAGCATTTT
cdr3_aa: CANYRGLNFEDNQPQHF

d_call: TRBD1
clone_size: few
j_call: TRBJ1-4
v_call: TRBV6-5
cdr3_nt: TGTGCCAGCAGCCCTGGACAGGGGGGGGAAAAACTGTTTTTT
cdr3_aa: CASSPGQGGEKLFF

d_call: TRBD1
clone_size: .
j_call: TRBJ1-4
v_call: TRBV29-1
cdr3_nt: TGCAGCGTTGAAATACAGGGGGCGCCGGAAAAACTGTTTTTT
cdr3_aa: CSVEIQGAPEKLFF

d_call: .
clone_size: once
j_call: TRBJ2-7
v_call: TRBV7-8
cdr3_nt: TGTGCCAGCAGCTTGACCTGGCCATCCTACGAGCAGTACTTC
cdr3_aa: CASSLTWPSYEQYF

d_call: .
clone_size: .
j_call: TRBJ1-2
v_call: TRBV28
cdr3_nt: TGTGCCAGCAGTTTTGGCCCTAACTATGGCTACACCTTC
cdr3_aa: CASSFGPNYGYTF

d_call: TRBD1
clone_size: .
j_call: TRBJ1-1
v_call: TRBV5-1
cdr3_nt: TGCGCCAGCAGCGGGACAGGGCTTTCGAACACTGAAGCTTTCTTT
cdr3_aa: CASSGTGLSNTEAFF